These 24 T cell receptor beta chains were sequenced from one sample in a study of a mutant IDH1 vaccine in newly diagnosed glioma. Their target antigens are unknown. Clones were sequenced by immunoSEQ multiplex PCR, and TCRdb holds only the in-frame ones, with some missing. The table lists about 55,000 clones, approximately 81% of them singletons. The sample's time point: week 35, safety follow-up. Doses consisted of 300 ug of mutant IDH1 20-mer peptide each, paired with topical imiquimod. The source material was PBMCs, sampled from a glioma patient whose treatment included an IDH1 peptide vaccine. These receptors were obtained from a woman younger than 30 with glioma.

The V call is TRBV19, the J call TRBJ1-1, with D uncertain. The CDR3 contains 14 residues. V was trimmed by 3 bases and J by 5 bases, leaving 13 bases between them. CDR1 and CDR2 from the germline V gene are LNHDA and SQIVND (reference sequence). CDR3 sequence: CASSMSVSRTEAFF. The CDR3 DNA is TGTGCCAGTAGTATGAGCGTCTCGAGAACTGAAGCTTTCTTT.

CDR3 sequence reads: CASSLGARDTQYF. The CDR3 region has the DNA TGTGCCAGCAGCTTAGGCGCCAGGGATACGCAGTATTTT. This chain uses TRBV13 with TRBJ2-3, with D unclear. This CDR3 comprises 13 residues. The germline V and J ends were trimmed by 0 bases and 6 bases, with 7 bases remaining between them. Germline V gives CDR1 PRHDT, CDR2 FYEKMQ (reference sequence).

DNA of the CDR3: TGTGCCAGCAGCTTCGCCAGCCGGAACACTGAAGCTTTCTTT. It yields the protein CASSFASRNTEAFF. The chain recombines TRBV7-8 with TRBJ1-1; D gene uncertain. Per germline, CDR1 SGHVS and CDR2 FQNEAQ. CDR3 length: 14 amino acids. The ends were cut back, 3 bases at V and 1 base at J, with 9 bases in the middle. Complete variable domain (other parts from reference TRBV7-8 and TRBJ1-1): GAGVSQSPRYKVAKRGQDVALRCDPISGHVSLFWYQQALGQGPEFLTYFQNEAQLDKSGLPSDRFFAERPEGSVSTLKIQRTQQEDSAVYLCASSFASRNTEAFFGQGTRLTVV.

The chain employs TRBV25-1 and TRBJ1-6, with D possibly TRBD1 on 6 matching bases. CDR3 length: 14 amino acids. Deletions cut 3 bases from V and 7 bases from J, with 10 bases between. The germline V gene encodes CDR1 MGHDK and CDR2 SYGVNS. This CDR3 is CASSENRVNSPLHF. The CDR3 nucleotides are TGTGCCAGCAGTGAGAACAGGGTAAATTCACCCCTCCACTTT.

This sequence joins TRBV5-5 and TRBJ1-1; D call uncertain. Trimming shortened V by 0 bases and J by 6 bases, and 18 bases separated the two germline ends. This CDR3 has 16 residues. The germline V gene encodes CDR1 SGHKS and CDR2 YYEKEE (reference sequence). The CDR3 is CASSLAWFPVNSEAFF. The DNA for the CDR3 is TGTGCCAGCAGCTTGGCCTGGTTTCCCGTTAACTCTGAAGCTTTCTTT.

CDR3 bases: TGTGCCAGCAGCCCTCTCGGGTATAATCAGCCCCAGCATTTT. This translates into CASSPLGYNQPQHF. V gene TRBV27 combines with J gene TRBJ1-5; D is uncertain. The V gene lost 6 bases and the J gene lost 4 bases, with 13 bases spanning the gap. Germline assignment: CDR1 MNHEY and CDR2 SMNVEV (reference sequence). CDR3 length: 14 amino acids.

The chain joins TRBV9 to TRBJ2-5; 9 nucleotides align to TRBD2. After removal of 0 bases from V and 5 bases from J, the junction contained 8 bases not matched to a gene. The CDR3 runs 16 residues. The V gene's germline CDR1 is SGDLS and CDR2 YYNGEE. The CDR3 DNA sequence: TGTGCCAGCAGCGTAGCGGCGGGGGGGCCTGGGGAGACCCAGTACTTC. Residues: CASSVAAGGPGETQYF.

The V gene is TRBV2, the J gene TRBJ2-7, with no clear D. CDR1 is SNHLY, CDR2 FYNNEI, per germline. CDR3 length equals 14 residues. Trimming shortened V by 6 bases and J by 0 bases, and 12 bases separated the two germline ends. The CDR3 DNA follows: TGTGCCAGCAGAGTCGGCACCAGCTCCTACGAGCAGTACTTC. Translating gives CASRVGTSSYEQYF. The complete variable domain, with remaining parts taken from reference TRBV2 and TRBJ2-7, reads EPEVTQTPSHQVTQMGQEVILRCVPISNHLYFYWYRQILGQKVEFLVSFYNNEISEKSEIFDDQFSVERPDGSNFTLKIRSTKLEDSAMYFCASRVGTSSYEQYFGPGTRLTVT.

CDR3 in DNA: TGTGCCAGCAGTTACCCGGGTGGGTTCAATGAGCAGTTCTTC. Translating gives CASSYPGGFNEQFF. The V and J genes are TRBV6-5 and TRBJ2-1; D is undetermined. V was shortened by 2 bases and J by 6 bases, with 11 bases between the two germline ends. Per germline, CDR1 MNHEY and CDR2 SVGAGI. This CDR3 region has 14 residues.

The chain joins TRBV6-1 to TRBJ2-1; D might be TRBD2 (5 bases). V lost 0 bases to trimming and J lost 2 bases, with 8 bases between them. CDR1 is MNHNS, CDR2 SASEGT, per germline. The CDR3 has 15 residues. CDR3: CASSEASGTYNEQFF. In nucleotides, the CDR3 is TGTGCCAGCAGTGAAGCCAGCGGTACCTACAATGAGCAGTTCTTC.

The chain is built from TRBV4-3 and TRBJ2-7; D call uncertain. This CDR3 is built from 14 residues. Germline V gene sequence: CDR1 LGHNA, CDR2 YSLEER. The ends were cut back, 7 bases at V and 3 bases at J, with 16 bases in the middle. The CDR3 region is CASTPALGFYEQYF. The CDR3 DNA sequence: TGCGCCAGCACTCCCGCCCTGGGTTTCTACGAGCAGTACTTC.

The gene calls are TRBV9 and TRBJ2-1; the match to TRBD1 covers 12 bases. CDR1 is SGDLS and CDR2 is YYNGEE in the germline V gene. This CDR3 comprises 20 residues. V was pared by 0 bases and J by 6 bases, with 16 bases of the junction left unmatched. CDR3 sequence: CASSVGGQGAGAGHGNEQFF. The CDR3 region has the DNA TGTGCCAGCAGCGTAGGGGGACAGGGGGCTGGAGCGGGGCATGGCAATGAGCAGTTCTTC.

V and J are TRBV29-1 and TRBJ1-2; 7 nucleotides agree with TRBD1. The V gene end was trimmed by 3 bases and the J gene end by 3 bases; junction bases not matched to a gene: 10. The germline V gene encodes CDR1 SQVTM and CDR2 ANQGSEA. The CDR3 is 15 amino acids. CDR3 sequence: CSVEGVGRGYYGYTF. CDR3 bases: TGCAGCGTTGAGGGGGTGGGCAGGGGGTACTATGGCTACACCTTC.

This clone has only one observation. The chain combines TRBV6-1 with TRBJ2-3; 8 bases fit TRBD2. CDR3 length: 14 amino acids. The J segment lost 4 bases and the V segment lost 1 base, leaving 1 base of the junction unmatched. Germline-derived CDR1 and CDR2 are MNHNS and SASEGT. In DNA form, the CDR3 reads TGTGCCAGCAGTGAAGGGGGACTAGCAGATACGCAGTATTTT. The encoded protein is CASSEGGLADTQYF.

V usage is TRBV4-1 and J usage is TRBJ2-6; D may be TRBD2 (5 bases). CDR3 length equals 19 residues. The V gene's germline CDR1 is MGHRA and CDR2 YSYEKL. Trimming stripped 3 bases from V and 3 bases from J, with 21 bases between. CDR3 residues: CASSQLTVGVGDGANVLTF. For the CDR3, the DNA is TGCGCCAGCAGCCAGCTTACTGTCGGCGTCGGGGATGGGGCCAACGTCCTGACTTTC.

The CDR3 loop is CASRARATSYGYTF. The DNA for the CDR3 is TGCGCCAGCAGAGCCAGGGCCACATCGTATGGCTACACCTTC. V and J are TRBV5-1 and TRBJ1-2; maybe TRBD1 (5 bases). The CDR3 runs to 14 residues. The germline V and J ends were trimmed by 5 bases and 5 bases, with 16 bases remaining between them. Germline lookup yields CDR1 SGHRS and CDR2 YFSETQ.

This chain's CDR3 is CASSLGIGTGGSIGSPLHF. The CDR3 DNA sequence: TGTGCCAGCAGTCTGGGAATTGGGACAGGGGGAAGTATTGGTTCACCCCTCCACTTT. The chain employs TRBV27 and TRBJ1-6, with TRBD1 matching over 11 bases. The CDR3 is 19 residues long. V shed 5 bases, J shed 9 bases, and the junction held 18 bases outside the gene matches. Per the germline V gene, CDR1 is MNHEY and CDR2 is SMNVEV (reference sequence).

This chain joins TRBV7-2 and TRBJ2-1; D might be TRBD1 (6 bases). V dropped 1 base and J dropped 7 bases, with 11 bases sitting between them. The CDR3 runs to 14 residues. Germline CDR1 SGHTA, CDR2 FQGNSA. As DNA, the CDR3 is TGTGCCAGCAGCTTAGTCAGGGGACGGAATGAGCAGTTCTTC. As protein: CASSLVRGRNEQFF.

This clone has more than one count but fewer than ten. The CDR3 reads CASKDTLNTEAFF. For the CDR3, the DNA is TGTGCCAGCAAGGACACGTTAAACACTGAAGCTTTCTTT. The J gene is TRBJ1-1, the V gene TRBV2; maybe TRBD1 (5 bases). Germline CDR1 is SNHLY and CDR2 is FYNNEI. V was clipped by 7 bases and J by 2 bases, with 11 bases between them. This CDR3 region has 13 residues.

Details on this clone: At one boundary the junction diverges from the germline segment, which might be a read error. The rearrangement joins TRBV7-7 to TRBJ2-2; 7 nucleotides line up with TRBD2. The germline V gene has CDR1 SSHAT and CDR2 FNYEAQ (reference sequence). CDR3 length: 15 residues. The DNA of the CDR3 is TGTGCTAGCAGCTTAGGGGCGGGAGATACCGGGGAGCTGTTTTTT. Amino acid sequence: CASSLGAGDTGELFF.

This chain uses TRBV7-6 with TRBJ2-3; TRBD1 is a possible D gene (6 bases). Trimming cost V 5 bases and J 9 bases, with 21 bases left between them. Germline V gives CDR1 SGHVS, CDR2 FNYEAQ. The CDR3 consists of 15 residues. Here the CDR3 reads CASSTGHLTSRTQYF. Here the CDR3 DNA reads TGTGCCAGCAGCACGGGACACCTTACAAGTCGGACGCAGTATTTT.

This CDR3 is CASSQEWGPGNTEAFF. DNA for the CDR3: TGTGCCAGCAGCCAAGAGTGGGGACCTGGGAACACTGAAGCTTTCTTT. The rearrangement joins TRBV14 to TRBJ1-1; D perhaps matches TRBD1 (5 bases). Per the germline V gene, CDR1 is SGHDN and CDR2 is FVKESK. The germline V and J ends were trimmed by 0 bases and 1 base, with 12 bases remaining between them. The CDR3 extends over 16 amino acids.

The CDR3 sequence is CASSLSSGGYEQYF. In nucleotides, the CDR3 is TGTGCCAGCAGTTTATCGTCAGGGGGCTACGAGCAGTACTTC. This chain uses TRBV27 with TRBJ2-7; 7 positions match TRBD1. CDR3 length: 14 amino acids. V shed 0 bases, J shed 3 bases, and the junction held 2 bases outside the gene matches. CDR1 MNHEY and CDR2 SMNVEV come from the germline V gene (reference sequence).

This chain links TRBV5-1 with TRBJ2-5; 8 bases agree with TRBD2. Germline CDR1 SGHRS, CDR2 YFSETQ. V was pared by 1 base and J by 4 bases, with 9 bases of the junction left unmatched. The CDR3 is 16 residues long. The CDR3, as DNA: TGCGCCAGCAGCTTGCCGACAGCGGGAGAGGGAGAGACCCAGTACTTC. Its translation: CASSLPTAGEGETQYF.